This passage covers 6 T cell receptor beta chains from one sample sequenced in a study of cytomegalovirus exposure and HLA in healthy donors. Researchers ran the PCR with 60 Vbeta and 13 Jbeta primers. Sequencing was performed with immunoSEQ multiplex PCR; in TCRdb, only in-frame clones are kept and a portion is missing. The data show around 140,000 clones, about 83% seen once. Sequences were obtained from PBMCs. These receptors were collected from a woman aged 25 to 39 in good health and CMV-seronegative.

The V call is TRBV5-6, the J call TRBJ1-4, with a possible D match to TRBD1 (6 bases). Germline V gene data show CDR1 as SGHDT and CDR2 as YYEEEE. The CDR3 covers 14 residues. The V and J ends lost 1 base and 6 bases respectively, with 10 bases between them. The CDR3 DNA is TGTGCCAGCAGCTTGACAGGGAGAGATGAAAAACTGTTTTTT. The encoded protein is CASSLTGRDEKLFF.

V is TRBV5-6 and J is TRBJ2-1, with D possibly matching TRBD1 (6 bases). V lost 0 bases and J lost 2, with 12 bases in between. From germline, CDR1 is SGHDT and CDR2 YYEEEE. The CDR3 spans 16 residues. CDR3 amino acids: CASSLVAGQPYNEQFF. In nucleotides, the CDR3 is TGTGCCAGCAGCTTGGTCGCTGGACAGCCCTACAATGAGCAGTTCTTC.

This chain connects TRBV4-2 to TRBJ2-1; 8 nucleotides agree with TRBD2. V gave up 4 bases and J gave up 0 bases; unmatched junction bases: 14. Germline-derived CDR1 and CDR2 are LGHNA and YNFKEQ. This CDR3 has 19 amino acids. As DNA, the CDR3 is TGTGCCAGCAGCCCAATCCCGTCGCGACTAGCGTCCTCCTACAATGAGCAGTTCTTC. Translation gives CASSPIPSRLASSYNEQFF.

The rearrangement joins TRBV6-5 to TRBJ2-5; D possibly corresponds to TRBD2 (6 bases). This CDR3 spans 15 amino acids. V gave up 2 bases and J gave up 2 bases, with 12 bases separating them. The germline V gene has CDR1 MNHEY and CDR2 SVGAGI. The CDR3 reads CASSYRRGDQETQYF. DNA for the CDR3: TGTGCCAGCAGTTACCGGCGGGGTGATCAAGAGACCCAGTACTTC.

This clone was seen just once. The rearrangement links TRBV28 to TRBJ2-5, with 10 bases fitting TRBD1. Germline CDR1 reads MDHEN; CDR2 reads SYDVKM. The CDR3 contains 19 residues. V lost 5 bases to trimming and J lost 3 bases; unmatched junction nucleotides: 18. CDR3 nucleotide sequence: TGTGCCAGCAGTGGAAGGAGGGGGGACAGGGGATCCCCCAAAGAGACCCAGTACTTC. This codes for CASSGRRGDRGSPKETQYF.

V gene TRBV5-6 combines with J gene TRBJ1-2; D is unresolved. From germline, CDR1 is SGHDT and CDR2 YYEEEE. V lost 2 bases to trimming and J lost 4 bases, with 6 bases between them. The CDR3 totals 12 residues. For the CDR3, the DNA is TGTGCCAGCAGCTTAAATCTCTATGGCTACACCTTC. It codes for CASSLNLYGYTF.